Listed here are 17 T cell receptor beta chains from one sample, sequenced in a study of beta chain features in type 1 diabetes. TCRB transcripts that were expressed got sequenced, as all of the isolated RNA had been reverse transcribed. Profiled with immunoSEQ multiplex PCR; TCRdb holds only in-frame clones, not every one. The table has about 350,000 clones, around a fifth seen once. The sample was naive CD4+ T cells from blood. The receptors shown here come from a woman younger than 35 in good health.

This clone was found a few times. The chain is built from TRBV30 and TRBJ2-7; tentatively, D is TRBD2 (5 bases). Germline assignment: CDR1 GTSNPN and CDR2 SVGIG (reference sequence). The CDR3 extends over 16 amino acids. Trimming pared 1 base from V and 2 bases from J, leaving 18 bases between. CDR3 sequence (DNA): TGTGCCTGGAGTGGGAGTAGACGGAGGTTTACCTACGAGCAGTACTTC. Its protein product is CAWSGSRRRFTYEQYF.

The chain is built from TRBV27 and TRBJ2-7; 9 bases are a match to TRBD1. Germline values: CDR1 MNHEY, CDR2 SMNVEV (reference sequence). The V and J ends lost 5 bases and 5 bases, in that order; junction bases with no gene match: 10. The CDR3 is 15 amino acids. CDR3 residues: CASSLRDRVTHEQYF. Written as DNA, the CDR3 is TGTGCCAGCAGTCTCCGGGACAGGGTAACCCACGAGCAGTACTTC.

The chain carries TRBV19 and TRBJ1-6, with D possibly being TRBD1 (6 bases). V was trimmed by 6 bases and J by 10 bases, leaving 19 bases between them. The CDR3 runs 15 residues. The germline CDR1 and CDR2 sequences are LNHDA and SQIVND (reference sequence). The CDR3 coding sequence is TGTGCCAGTAGCCCCGACCCAGGGGTCAGCTCACCCCTCCACTTT. This codes for CASSPDPGVSSPLHF. The whole variable domain, filled in from reference TRBV19 and TRBJ1-6, reads DGGITQSPKYLFRKEGQNVTLSCEQNLNHDAMYWYRQDPGQGLRLIYYSQIVNDFQKGDIAEGYSVSREKKESFPLTVTSAQKNPTAFYLCASSPDPGVSSPLHFGNGTRLTVT.

This clone was seen a handful of times. V usage is TRBV4-1 and J usage is TRBJ2-2; possible D gene TRBD2, 6 bases. The CDR3 sequence is 15 residues long. V was pared by 4 bases and J by 6 bases, with 15 bases between. Germline CDR1 MGHRA, CDR2 YSYEKL. Written as DNA, the CDR3 is TGCGCCAGCAGCCTCGGGAGCGGTAGCGCCGGGGAGCTGTTTTTT. Translated, it gives CASSLGSGSAGELFF.

Here the CDR3 DNA reads TGCGCCAGCAGCCATGGTGGGGGACAGGGGTCAGATACGCAGTATTTT. Encoded protein: CASSHGGGQGSDTQYF. The rearrangement uses TRBV5-1 and TRBJ2-3; 10 bases map to TRBD1. Per the germline V gene, CDR1 is SGHRS and CDR2 is YFSETQ. The CDR3 runs 16 residues. Trimming took 4 bases from V and 4 from J; bases not matched to a gene: 9.

The chain carries TRBV27 and TRBJ2-7; 7 bases align to TRBD1. The CDR3 is 18 residues long. The germline V gene encodes CDR1 MNHEY and CDR2 SMNVEV (reference sequence). V gave up 4 bases and J gave up 1 base; unmatched junction bases: 16. CDR3 amino acids: CASSSRGRGRGKSYEQYF. CDR3 in DNA: TGTGCCAGCAGTTCGCGCGGACGGGGCAGGGGGAAGTCCTACGAGCAGTACTTC.

There are a few counts of this clone. The V gene is TRBV18, the J gene TRBJ1-2; D might be TRBD1 (6 bases). The germline V gene has CDR1 KGHSH and CDR2 LQKENI. Between the trimmed V and J ends, which lost 3 bases and 4 bases, there was a span of 9 bases. CDR3 size: 13 residues. CDR3 in amino acids: CASSPGQIYGYTF. CDR3 nucleotide sequence: TGTGCCAGCTCACCGGGACAAATCTATGGCTACACCTTC.

J is TRBJ2-7 and V is TRBV5-1, with 10 bases fitting TRBD2. V lost 5 bases and J lost 2; bases outside the gene matches: 7. Germline lookup yields CDR1 SGHRS and CDR2 YFSETQ. This CDR3 is 15 amino acids long. CDR3 in amino acids: CASRPELAGTYEQYF. The CDR3 bases are TGCGCCAGCAGGCCCGAACTAGCGGGGACCTACGAGCAGTACTTC.

This clone was detected only a few times. V gene TRBV4-1 combines with J gene TRBJ2-3, with D maybe TRBD2 (5 bases). V dropped 0 bases and J dropped 1 base, with 8 bases sitting between them. The CDR3 runs to 15 residues. The V gene's germline CDR1 is MGHRA and CDR2 YSYEKL. The CDR3 sequence: CASSQDRRGTDTQYF. In DNA form, the CDR3 reads TGCGCCAGCAGCCAAGATCGGCGGGGCACAGATACGCAGTATTTT.

The CDR3 DNA is TGTGCCAGCAGCGCCTGGACAGTGGGGCTATACAATGAGCAGTTCTTC. Its protein product is CASSAWTVGLYNEQFF. This chain joins TRBV7-2 and TRBJ2-1; weak D call: TRBD1 (6 bases). Trimming stripped 5 bases from V and 4 bases from J, with 18 bases between. From germline, CDR1 is SGHTA and CDR2 FQGNSA. The CDR3 sequence is 16 residues long.

The genes are TRBV19 and TRBJ1-6, with TRBD1 identical over 7 bases. CDR3 length: 15 residues. The germline V gene encodes CDR1 LNHDA and CDR2 SQIVND (reference sequence). V lost 4 bases, J lost 6 bases, and 6 bases stayed unmatched. The CDR3 protein is CASSTGDSSNSPLHF. The CDR3 DNA reads as TGTGCCAGTAGTACCGGGGACAGTTCTAATTCACCCCTCCACTTT.

This chain joins TRBV2 and TRBJ2-2, with TRBD1 matching over 9 bases. The CDR3 covers 14 residues. V shed 8 bases, J shed 2 bases, and the junction held 3 bases outside the gene matches. The germline V gene has CDR1 SNHLY and CDR2 FYNNEI. The CDR3 sequence: CASRDRANTGELFF. The CDR3 DNA reads TGTGCCAGCCGGGACAGGGCAAACACCGGGGAGCTGTTTTTT.

V usage is TRBV6-1 and J usage is TRBJ2-7, with 7 bases fitting TRBD2. Unmatched junction bases numbered 11, after V lost 9 bases and J lost 3 bases. CDR3 length equals 14 residues. Germline V gene lookup returns CDR1 MNHNS and CDR2 SASEGT. The CDR3 is CASQRLAAYYEQYF. CDR3 nucleotides: TGTGCCAGTCAACGGCTAGCGGCCTACTACGAGCAGTACTTC.

This clone appeared a few times. The genes are TRBV11-2 and TRBJ1-1; no firm D call. V lost 4 bases to trimming and J lost 1 base, with 7 bases between them. The CDR3 has 13 residues. CDR1 and CDR2 (germline): SGHAT, FQNNGV. CDR3 in amino acids: CASSSDGNTEAFF. The CDR3 region has the DNA TGTGCCAGCAGCTCAGACGGGAACACTGAAGCTTTCTTT.

This clone was found a few times. CDR3 coding DNA: TGTGCCAGCAGCGTAGCGGCGGCAAATCAGCCCCAGCATTTT. Its translation is CASSVAAANQPQHF. The V call is TRBV9, the J call TRBJ1-5; D not resolved. Trimming stripped 0 bases from V and 4 bases from J, with 8 bases between. CDR1 and CDR2 from the germline V gene are SGDLS and YYNGEE. This CDR3 contains 14 residues.

This chain links TRBV7-9 with TRBJ2-7; D might be TRBD2 (6 bases). The V gene's germline CDR1 is SEHNR and CDR2 FQNEAQ (reference sequence). The V end was cut by 0 bases, the J end by 4 bases, with 13 bases between. The CDR3 extends over 15 amino acids. This CDR3 reads CASSLALASGYEQYF. CDR3 in DNA: TGTGCCAGCAGCTTAGCCCTGGCGAGCGGGTACGAGCAGTACTTC.

The J gene is TRBJ2-7, the V gene TRBV14, with D hard to call. V shed 1 base and J shed 3 bases, with 16 bases lying between them. Germline V gene sequence: CDR1 SGHDN, CDR2 FVKESK. This CDR3 comprises 16 residues. CDR3 residues: CASSQGGVGMFYEQYF. DNA of the CDR3: TGTGCCAGCAGCCAAGGTGGAGTCGGTATGTTCTACGAGCAGTACTTC.